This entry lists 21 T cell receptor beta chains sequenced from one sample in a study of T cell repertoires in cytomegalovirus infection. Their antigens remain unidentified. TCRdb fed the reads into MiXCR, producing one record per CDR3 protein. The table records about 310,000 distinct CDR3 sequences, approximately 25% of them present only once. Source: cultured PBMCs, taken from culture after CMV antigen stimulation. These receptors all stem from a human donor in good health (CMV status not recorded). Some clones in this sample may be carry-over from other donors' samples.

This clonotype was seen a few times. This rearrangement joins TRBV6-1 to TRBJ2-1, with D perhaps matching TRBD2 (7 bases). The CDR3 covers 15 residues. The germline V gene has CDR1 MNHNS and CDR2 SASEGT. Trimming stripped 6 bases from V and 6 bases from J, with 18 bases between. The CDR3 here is CASSRNFAGANEQFF. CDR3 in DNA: TGTGCCAGCAGCCGGAACTTCGCGGGGGCCAATGAGCAGTTCTTC.

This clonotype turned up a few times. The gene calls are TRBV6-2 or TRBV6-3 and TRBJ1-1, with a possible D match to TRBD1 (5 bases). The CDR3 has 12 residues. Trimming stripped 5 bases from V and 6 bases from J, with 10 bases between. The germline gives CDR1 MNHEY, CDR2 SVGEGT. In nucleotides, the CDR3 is TGTGCCAGCAGTCGGGACCTTTCTGAAGCTTTCTTT. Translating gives CASSRDLSEAFF.

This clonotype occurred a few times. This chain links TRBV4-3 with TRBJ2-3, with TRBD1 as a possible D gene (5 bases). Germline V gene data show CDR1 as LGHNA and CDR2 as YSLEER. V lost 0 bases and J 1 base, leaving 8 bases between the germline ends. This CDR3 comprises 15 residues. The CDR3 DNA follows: TGCGCCAGCAGCCAAGAGACAGTTCGCACAGATACGCAGTATTTT. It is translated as CASSQETVRTDTQYF.

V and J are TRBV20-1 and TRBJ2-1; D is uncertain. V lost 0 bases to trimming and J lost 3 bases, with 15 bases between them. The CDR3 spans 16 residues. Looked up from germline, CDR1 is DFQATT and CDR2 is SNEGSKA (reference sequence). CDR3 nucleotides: TGCAGTGCTAGAGATATTGCAGCCCTTGACTACAATGAGCAGTTCTTC. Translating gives CSARDIAALDYNEQFF.

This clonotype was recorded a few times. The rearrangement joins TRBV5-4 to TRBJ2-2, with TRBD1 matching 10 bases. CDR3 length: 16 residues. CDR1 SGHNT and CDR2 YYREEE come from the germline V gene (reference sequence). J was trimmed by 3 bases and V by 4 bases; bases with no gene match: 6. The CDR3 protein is CASSTTGTGDTGELFF. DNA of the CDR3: TGTGCCAGCAGCACGACCGGGACAGGGGACACCGGGGAGCTGTTTTTT.

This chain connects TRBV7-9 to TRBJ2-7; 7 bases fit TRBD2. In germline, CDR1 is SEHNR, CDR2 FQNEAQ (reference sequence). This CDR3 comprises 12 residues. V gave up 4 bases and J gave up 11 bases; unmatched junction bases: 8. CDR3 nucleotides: TGTGCCAGCAGCTCCAGAGGCGGGAGAAAGTACGTC. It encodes CASSSRGGRKYV.

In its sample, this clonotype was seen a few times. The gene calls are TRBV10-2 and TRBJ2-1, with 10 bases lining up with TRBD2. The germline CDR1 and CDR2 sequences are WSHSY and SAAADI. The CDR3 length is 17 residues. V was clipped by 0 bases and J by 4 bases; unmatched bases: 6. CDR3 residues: CASSESLAGDSYNEQFF. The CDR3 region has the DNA TGCGCCAGCAGTGAGTCGCTAGCGGGAGATTCGTACAATGAGCAGTTCTTC.

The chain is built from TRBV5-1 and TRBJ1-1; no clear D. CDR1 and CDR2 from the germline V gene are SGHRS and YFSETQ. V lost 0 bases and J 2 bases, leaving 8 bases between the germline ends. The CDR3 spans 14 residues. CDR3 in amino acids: CASSLERTNTEAFF. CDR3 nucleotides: TGCGCCAGCAGCTTGGAACGGACCAACACTGAAGCTTTCTTT.

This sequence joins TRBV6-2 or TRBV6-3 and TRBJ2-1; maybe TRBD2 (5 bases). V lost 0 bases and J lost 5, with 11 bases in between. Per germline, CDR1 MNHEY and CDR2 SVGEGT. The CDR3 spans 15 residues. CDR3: CASSYSGRLNNEQFF. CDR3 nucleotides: TGTGCCAGCAGTTACTCGGGGAGATTGAACAATGAGCAGTTCTTC.

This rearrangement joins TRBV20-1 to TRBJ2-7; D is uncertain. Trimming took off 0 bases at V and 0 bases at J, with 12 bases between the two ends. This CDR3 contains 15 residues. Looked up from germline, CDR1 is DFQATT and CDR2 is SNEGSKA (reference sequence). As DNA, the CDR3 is TGCAGTGCTAGAGATCACTTGGCGGTCTCCTACGAGCAGTACTTC. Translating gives CSARDHLAVSYEQYF.

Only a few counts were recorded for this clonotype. The CDR3 DNA sequence: TGTGCCAGCGGGGGCTCCTACAATGAGCAGTTCTTC. Its translation is CASGGSYNEQFF. The J gene is TRBJ2-1, the V gene TRBV27; D possibly matches TRBD1 or TRBD2 (5 bases each). The CDR3 is 12 amino acids. Between the trimmed V and J ends, which lost 8 bases and 0 bases, there was a span of 5 bases. The germline CDR1 and CDR2 sequences are MNHEY and SMNVEV (reference sequence).

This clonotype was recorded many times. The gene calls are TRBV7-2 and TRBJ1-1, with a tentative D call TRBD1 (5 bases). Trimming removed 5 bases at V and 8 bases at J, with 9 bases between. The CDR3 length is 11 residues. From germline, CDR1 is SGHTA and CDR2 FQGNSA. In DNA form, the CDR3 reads TGTGCCAGCAGCCCACAGGTAGAAGCTTTCTTT. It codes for CASSPQVEAFF.

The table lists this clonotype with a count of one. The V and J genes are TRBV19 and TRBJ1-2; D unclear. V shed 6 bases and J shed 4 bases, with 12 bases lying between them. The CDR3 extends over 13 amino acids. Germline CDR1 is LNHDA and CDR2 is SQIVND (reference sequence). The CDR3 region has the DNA TGTGCCAGTAGCCCCCGTTCTTCCTATGGCTACACCTTC. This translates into CASSPRSSYGYTF.

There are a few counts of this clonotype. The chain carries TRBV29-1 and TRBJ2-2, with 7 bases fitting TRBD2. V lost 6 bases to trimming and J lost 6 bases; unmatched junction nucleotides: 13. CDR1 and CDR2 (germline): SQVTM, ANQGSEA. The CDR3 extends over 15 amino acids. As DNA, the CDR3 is TGCAGCGTCCGTCAAAGCGGGAACGGGGCCGGGGAGCTGTTTTTT. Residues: CSVRQSGNGAGELFF.

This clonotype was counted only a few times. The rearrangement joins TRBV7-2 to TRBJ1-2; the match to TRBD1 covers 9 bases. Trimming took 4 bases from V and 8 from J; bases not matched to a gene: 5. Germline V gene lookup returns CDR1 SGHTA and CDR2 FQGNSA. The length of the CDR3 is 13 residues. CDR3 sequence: CASSSRTGDGYTF. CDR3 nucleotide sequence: TGTGCCAGCAGCTCCAGGACAGGGGACGGCTACACCTTC.

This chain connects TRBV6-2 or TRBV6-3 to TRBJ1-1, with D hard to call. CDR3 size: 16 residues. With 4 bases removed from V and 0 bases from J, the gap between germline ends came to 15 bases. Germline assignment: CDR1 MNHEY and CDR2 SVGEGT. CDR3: CASSFSHLGMNTEAFF. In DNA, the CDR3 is TGTGCCAGCAGTTTTTCACATTTGGGCATGAACACTGAAGCTTTCTTT.

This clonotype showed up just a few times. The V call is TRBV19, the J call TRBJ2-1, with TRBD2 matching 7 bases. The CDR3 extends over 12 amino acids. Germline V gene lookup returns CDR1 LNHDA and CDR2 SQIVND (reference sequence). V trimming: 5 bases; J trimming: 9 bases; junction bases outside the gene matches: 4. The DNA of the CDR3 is TGTGCCAGTAGTTCCCAGCGGGGTGAGCAGTTCTTC. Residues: CASSSQRGEQFF.

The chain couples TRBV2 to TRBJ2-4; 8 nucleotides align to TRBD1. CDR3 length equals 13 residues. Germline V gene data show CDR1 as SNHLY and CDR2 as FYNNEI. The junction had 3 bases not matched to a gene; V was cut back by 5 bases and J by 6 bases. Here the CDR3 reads CASSRTGPNIQYF. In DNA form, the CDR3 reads TGTGCCAGCAGTCGGACAGGGCCAAACATTCAGTACTTC.

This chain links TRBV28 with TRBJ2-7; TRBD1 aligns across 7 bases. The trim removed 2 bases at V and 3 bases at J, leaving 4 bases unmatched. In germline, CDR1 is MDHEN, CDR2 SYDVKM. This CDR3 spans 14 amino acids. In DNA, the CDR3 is TGTGCCAGCAGTTTAGGGGACAGAGTCTACGAGCAGTACTTC. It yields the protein CASSLGDRVYEQYF.

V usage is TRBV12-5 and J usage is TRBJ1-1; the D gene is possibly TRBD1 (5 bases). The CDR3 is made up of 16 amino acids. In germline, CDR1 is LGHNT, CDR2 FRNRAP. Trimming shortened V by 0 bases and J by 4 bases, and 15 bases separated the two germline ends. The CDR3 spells CASGLVLTERGTEAFF. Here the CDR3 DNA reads TGTGCTAGTGGTTTGGTACTCACGGAGAGGGGCACTGAAGCTTTCTTT.

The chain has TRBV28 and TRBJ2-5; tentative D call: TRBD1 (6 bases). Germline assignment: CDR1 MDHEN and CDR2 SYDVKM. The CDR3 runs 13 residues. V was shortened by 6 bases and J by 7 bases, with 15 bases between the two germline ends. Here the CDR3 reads CASSRDRLGTQYF. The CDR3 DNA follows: TGTGCCAGCAGCCGTGACAGGCTAGGGACCCAGTACTTC.